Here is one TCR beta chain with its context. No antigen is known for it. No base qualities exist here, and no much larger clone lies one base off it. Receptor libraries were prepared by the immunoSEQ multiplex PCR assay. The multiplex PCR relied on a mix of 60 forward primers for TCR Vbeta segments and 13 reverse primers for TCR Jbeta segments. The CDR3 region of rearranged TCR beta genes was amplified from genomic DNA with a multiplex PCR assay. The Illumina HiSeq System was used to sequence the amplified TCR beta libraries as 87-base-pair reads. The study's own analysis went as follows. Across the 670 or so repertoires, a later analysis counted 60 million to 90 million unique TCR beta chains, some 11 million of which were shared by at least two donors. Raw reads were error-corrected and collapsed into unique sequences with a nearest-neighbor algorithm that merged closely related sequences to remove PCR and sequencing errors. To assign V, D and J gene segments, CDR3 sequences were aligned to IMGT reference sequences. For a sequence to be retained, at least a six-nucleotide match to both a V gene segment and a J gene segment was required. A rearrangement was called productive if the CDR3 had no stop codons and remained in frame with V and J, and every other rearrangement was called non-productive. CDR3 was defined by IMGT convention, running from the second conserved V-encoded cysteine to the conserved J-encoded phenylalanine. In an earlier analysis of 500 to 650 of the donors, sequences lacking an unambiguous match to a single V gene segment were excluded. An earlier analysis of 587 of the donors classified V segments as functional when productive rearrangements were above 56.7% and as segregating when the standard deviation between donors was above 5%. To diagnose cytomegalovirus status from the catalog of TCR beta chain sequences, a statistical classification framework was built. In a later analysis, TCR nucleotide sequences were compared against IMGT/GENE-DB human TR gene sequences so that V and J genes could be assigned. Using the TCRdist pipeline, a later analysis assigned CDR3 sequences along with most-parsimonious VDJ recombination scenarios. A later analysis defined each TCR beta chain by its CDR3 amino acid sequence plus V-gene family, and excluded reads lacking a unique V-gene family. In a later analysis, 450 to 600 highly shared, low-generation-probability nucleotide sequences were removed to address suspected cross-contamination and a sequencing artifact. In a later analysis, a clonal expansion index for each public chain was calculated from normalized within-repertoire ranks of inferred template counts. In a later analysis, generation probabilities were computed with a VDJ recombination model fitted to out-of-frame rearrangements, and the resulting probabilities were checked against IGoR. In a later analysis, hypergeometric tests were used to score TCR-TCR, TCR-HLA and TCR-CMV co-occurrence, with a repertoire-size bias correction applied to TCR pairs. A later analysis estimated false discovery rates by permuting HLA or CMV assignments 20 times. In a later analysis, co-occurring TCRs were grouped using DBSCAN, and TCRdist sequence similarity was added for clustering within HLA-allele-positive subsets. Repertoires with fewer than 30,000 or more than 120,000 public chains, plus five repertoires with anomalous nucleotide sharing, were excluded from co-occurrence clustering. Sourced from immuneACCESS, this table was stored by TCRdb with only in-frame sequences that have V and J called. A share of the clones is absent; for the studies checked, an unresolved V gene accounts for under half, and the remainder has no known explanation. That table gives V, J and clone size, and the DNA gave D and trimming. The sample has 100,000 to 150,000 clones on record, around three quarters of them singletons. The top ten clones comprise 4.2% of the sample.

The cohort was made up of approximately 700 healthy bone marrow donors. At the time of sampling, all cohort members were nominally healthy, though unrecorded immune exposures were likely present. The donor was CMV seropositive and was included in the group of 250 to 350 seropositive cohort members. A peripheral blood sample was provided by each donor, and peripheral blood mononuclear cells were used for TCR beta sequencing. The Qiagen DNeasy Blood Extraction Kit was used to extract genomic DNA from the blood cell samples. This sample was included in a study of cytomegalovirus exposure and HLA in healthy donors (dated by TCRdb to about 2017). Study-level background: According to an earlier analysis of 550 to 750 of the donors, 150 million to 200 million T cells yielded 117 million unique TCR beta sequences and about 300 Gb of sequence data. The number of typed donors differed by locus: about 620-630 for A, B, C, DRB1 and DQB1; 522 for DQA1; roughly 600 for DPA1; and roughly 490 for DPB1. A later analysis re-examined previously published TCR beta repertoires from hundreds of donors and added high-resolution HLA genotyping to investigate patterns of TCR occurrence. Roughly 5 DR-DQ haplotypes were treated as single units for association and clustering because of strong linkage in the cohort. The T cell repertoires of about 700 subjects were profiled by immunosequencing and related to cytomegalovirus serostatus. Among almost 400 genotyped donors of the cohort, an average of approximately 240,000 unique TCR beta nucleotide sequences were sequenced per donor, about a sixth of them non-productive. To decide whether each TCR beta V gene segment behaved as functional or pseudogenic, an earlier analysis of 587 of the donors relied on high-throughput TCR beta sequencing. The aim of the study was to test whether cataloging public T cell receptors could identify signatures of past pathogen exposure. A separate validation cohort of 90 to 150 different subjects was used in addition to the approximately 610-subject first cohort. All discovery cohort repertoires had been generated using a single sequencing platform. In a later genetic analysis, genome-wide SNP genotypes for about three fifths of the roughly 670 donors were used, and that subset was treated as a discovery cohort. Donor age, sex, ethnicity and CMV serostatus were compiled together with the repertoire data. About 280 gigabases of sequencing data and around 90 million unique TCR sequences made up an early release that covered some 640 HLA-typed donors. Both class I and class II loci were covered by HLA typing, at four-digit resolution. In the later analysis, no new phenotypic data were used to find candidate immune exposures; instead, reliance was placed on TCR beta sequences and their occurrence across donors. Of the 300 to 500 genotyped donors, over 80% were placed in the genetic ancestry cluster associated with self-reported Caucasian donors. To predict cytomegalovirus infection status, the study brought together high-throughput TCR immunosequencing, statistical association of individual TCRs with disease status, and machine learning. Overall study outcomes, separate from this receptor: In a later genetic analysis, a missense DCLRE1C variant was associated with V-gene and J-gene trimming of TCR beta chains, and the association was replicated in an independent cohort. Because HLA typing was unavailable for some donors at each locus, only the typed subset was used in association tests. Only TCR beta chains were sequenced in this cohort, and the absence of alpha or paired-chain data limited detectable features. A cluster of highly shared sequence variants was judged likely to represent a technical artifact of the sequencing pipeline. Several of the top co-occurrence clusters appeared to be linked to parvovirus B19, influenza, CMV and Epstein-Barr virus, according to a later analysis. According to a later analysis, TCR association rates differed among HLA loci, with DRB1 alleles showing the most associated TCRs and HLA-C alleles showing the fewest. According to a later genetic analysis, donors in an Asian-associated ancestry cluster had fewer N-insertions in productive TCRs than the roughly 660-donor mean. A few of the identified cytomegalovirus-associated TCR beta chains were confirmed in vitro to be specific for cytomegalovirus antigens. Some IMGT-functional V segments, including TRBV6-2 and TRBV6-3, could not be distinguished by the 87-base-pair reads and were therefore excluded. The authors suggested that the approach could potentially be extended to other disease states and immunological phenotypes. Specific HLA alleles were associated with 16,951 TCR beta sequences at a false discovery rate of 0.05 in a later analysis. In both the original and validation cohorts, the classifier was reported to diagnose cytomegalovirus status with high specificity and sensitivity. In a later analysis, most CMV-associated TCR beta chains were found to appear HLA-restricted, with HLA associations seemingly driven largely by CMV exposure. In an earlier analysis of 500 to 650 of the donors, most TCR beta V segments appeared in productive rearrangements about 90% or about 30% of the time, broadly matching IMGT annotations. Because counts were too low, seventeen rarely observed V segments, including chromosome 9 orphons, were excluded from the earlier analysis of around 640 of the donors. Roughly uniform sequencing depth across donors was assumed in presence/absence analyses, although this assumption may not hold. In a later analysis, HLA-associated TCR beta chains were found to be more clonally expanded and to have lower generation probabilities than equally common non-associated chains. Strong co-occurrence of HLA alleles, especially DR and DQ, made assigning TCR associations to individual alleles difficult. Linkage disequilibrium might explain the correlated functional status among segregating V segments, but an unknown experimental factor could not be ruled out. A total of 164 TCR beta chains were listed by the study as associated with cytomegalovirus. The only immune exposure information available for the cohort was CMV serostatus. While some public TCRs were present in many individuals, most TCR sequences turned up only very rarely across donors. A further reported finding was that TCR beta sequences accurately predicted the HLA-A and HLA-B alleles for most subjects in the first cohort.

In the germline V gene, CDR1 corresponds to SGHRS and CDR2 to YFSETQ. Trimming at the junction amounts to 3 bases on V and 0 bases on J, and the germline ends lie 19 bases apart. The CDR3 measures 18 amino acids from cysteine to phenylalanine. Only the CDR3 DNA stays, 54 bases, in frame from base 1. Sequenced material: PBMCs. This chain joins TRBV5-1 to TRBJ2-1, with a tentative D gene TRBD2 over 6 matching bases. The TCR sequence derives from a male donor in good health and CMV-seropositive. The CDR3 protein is CASSWGDFFLSSYNEQFF. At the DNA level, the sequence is TGCGCCAGCAGCTGGGGGGATTTCTTCCTAAGCTCCTACAATGAGCAGTTCTTC.